Presented here are 27 T cell receptor beta chains from one specimen sequenced in a study of cytomegalovirus exposure and HLA in healthy donors. PCR involved 60 Vbeta and 13 Jbeta primers. Profiled with immunoSEQ multiplex PCR; TCRdb holds only in-frame clones, not every one. The data hold roughly 180,000 clones, with roughly 82% observed a single time. The sample consisted of PBMCs. The receptors were gathered from a girl aged 2-10 years in good health and CMV-seropositive.

The chain uses TRBV30 and TRBJ2-7; 11 bases agree with TRBD2. V lost 1 base to trimming and J lost 2 bases; unmatched junction nucleotides: 4. The germline V gene has CDR1 GTSNPN and CDR2 SVGIG (reference sequence). This CDR3 has 15 residues. The DNA for the CDR3 is TGTGCCTGGAGTGGGAAACTAGCGGGAGCCTACGAGCAGTACTTC. Translation gives CAWSGKLAGAYEQYF.

V and J are TRBV28 and TRBJ1-1; D is unresolved. CDR3 length: 13 residues. Germline V gene lookup returns CDR1 MDHEN and CDR2 SYDVKM. V gave up 6 bases and J gave up 1 base, with 9 bases separating them. CDR3 in DNA: TGTGCCAGCAGCCGCGCTTGGAACACTGAAGCTTTCTTT. Translating it yields CASSRAWNTEAFF. The full variable domain, rest sourced from reference TRBV28 and TRBJ1-1, is DVKVTQSSRYLVKRTGEKVFLECVQDMDHENMFWYRQDPGLGLRLIYFSYDVKMKEKGDIPEGYSVSREKKERFSLILESASTNQTSMYLCASSRAWNTEAFFGQGTRLTVV.

The rearrangement joins TRBV2 to TRBJ1-4; a possible D gene is TRBD1 (6 bases). Germline-derived CDR1 and CDR2 are SNHLY and FYNNEI. This CDR3 comprises 15 residues. The V and J ends lost 4 bases and 8 bases respectively, with 17 bases between them. CDR3 loop: CASSVPTGYQEKLFF. DNA of the CDR3: TGTGCCAGCAGTGTGCCAACAGGGTATCAGGAAAAACTGTTTTTT.

The chain combines TRBV7-2 with TRBJ2-1; TRBD2 might be the D (5 bases). Trimming removed 2 bases at V and 7 bases at J, with 9 bases between. CDR1 and CDR2 from the germline V gene are SGHTA and FQGNSA. CDR3 length equals 13 residues. Here the CDR3 reads CASSLTPGNEQFF. The CDR3 DNA follows: TGTGCCAGCAGCTTAACCCCGGGGAATGAGCAGTTCTTC.

The chain couples TRBV28 to TRBJ2-7; D perhaps matches TRBD1 (6 bases). With 6 bases removed from V and 6 bases from J, the gap between germline ends came to 6 bases. The CDR3 spans 10 residues. Germline CDR1 is MDHEN and CDR2 is SYDVKM. In nucleotides, the CDR3 is TGTGCCAGCAGCAGGGGCGAGCAGTACTTC. This sequence encodes CASSRGEQYF. The whole variable domain, remainder taken from reference TRBV28 and TRBJ2-7, is DVKVTQSSRYLVKRTGEKVFLECVQDMDHENMFWYRQDPGLGLRLIYFSYDVKMKEKGDIPEGYSVSREKKERFSLILESASTNQTSMYLCASSRGEQYFGPGTRLTVT.

The chain joins TRBV29-1 to TRBJ2-1; D is uncertain. CDR3 length: 15 amino acids. Deletions cut 0 bases from V and 1 base from J, with 10 bases between. The germline CDR1 and CDR2 sequences are SQVTM and ANQGSEA. The CDR3 DNA reads as TGCAGCGTTGAAGACAGAACACTATCCTACAATGAGCAGTTCTTC. Amino acid sequence: CSVEDRTLSYNEQFF.

This clone appeared once. V gene TRBV23-1 combines with J gene TRBJ2-2, with D perhaps TRBD1 (6 bases). TRBV23-1 is an ORF for which the function is uncertain. This CDR3 is built from 17 residues. V lost 7 bases to trimming and J lost 1 base, with 19 bases between them. The CDR3 loop reads CASTKLRGLLNTGELFF. CDR3 DNA sequence: TGCGCCAGCACGAAACTCAGGGGCCTCCTGAACACCGGGGAGCTGTTTTTT.

The chain joins TRBV7-9 to TRBJ2-1, with a possible D match to TRBD1 (7 bases). V lost 5 bases and J 7 bases, leaving 21 bases between the germline ends. The CDR3 spans 16 residues. CDR1 is SEHNR and CDR2 is FQNEAQ in the germline V gene (reference sequence). CDR3 DNA sequence: TGTGCCAGCAGCCTTAATCCCGAACAGGGGAGGAATGAGCAGTTCTTC. Translation: CASSLNPEQGRNEQFF.

The V and J genes are TRBV4-2 and TRBJ2-1; 10 bases align to TRBD2. CDR3 length: 19 residues. Germline V gene data show CDR1 as LGHNA and CDR2 as YNFKEQ. V shed 0 bases and J 2 bases; nucleotides not matched to a gene: 10. The DNA for the CDR3 is TGTGCCAGCAGCCAAGATCATCTAGCGGGAGCGAGGACCTACAATGAGCAGTTCTTC. Its protein is CASSQDHLAGARTYNEQFF.

The chain links TRBV30 to TRBJ1-1; 10 bases align to TRBD1. This CDR3 is built from 13 residues. Germline CDR1 and CDR2: GTSNPN and SVGIG (reference sequence). V shed 1 base, J shed 10 bases, and the junction held 6 bases outside the gene matches. The CDR3 spells CAWSGGQGSSAFF. In DNA form, the CDR3 reads TGTGCCTGGAGTGGGGGACAGGGGAGCTCAGCTTTCTTT.

J is TRBJ2-7 and V is TRBV2, with D tentatively TRBD1 (6 bases). From germline, CDR1 is SNHLY and CDR2 FYNNEI. This CDR3 is 14 amino acids long. Trimming shortened V by 7 bases and J by 0 bases, and 13 bases separated the two germline ends. This CDR3 reads CASKSDRSSYEQYF. CDR3 coding DNA: TGTGCCAGCAAATCGGACAGAAGCTCCTACGAGCAGTACTTC.

V gene TRBV5-4 combines with J gene TRBJ1-1; 8 bases are shared with TRBD1. CDR1 is SGHNT, CDR2 YYREEE, per germline (reference sequence). With 5 bases clipped from V and 11 bases from J, the junction kept 14 bases outside the gene matches. The CDR3 spans 14 residues. CDR3 protein: CASSPGTGEVQAFF. The CDR3, as DNA: TGTGCCAGCAGTCCAGGGACAGGAGAAGTACAGGCTTTCTTT.

The V gene is TRBV10-3, the J gene TRBJ2-1, with 8 bases fitting TRBD2. CDR1 and CDR2 (germline): ENHRY, SYGVKD. V lost 4 bases, J lost 10 bases, and 9 bases stayed unmatched. The CDR3 loop spans 14 amino acids. The CDR3 loop is CAISGGGRSREQFF. CDR3 sequence (DNA): TGTGCCATCAGTGGAGGCGGGAGGTCAAGGGAGCAGTTCTTC.

The chain joins TRBV5-1 to TRBJ2-7; weak D call: TRBD2 (6 bases). The CDR3 sequence is 15 residues long. Germline CDR1 SGHRS, CDR2 YFSETQ. V dropped 0 bases and J dropped 1 base, with 11 bases sitting between them. The DNA of the CDR3 is TGCGCCAGCAGCTTGGGGCAGGGACTGTCCTACGAGCAGTACTTC. Protein: CASSLGQGLSYEQYF.

The chain has TRBV10-3 and TRBJ2-1; 13 bases match TRBD2. Germline CDR1 and CDR2: ENHRY and SYGVKD. This CDR3 has 16 residues. Germline trimming cut 4 bases from V and 7 bases from J; bases unmatched to any gene: 7. The CDR3 nucleotides are TGTGCCATCAGTGGCGGACTAGCGGGAGTAGGGAATGAGCAGTTCTTC. Protein: CAISGGLAGVGNEQFF.

This clone occurred a few times. The chain is built from TRBV6-1 and TRBJ1-2; 8 bases line up with TRBD1. CDR1 MNHNS and CDR2 SASEGT come from the germline V gene. This CDR3 spans 15 amino acids. V lost 8 bases to trimming and J lost 0 bases; unmatched junction nucleotides: 8. Written as DNA, the CDR3 is TGTGCCAGCGGAGGACAGGGTCAAACTAACTATGGCTACACCTTC. It encodes CASGGQGQTNYGYTF.

The chain recombines TRBV4-2 with TRBJ2-1; 12 bases line up with TRBD2. This CDR3 region has 20 residues. Per the germline V gene, CDR1 is LGHNA and CDR2 is YNFKEQ. After removal of 0 bases from V and 0 bases from J, the junction contained 9 bases not matched to a gene. The CDR3 DNA follows: TGTGCCAGCAGCCAAGATCGGCTAGCGGGGGGGCTGGGCTCCTACAATGAGCAGTTCTTC. Translating it yields CASSQDRLAGGLGSYNEQFF.

The genes are TRBV5-1 and TRBJ1-6; D may be TRBD1 (6 bases). Germline-derived CDR1 and CDR2 are SGHRS and YFSETQ. The CDR3 contains 14 residues. V gave up 6 bases and J gave up 10 bases, with 17 bases separating them. The CDR3 loop is CASNSSRGNSPLHF. CDR3 sequence (DNA): TGCGCCAGCAACTCTAGTAGGGGGAACTCACCCCTCCACTTT. The full variable domain, rest sourced from reference TRBV5-1 and TRBJ1-6, is KAGVTQTPRYLIKTRGQQVTLSCSPISGHRSVSWYQQTPGQGLQFLFEYFSETQRNKGNFPGRFSGRQFSNSRSEMNVSTLELGDSALYLCASNSSRGNSPLHFGNGTRLTVT.

The chain uses TRBV9 and TRBJ2-7; TRBD2 agrees at 9 bases. The CDR3 length is 16 residues. Per germline, CDR1 SGDLS and CDR2 YYNGEE. V shed 0 bases and J 6 bases; nucleotides not matched to a gene: 10. The CDR3 loop reads CASSVGAAGGTGEQYF. CDR3 bases: TGTGCCAGCAGCGTAGGAGCAGCGGGAGGAACAGGCGAGCAGTACTTC.

The rearrangement links TRBV18 to TRBJ1-2, with 7 bases matching TRBD1. V trimming: 5 bases; J trimming: 2 bases; junction bases outside the gene matches: 8. The CDR3 length is 15 residues. CDR1 KGHSH and CDR2 LQKENI come from the germline V gene. The CDR3 DNA reads as TGTGCCAGCTCATCTAACAGGGGAGAGAACTATGGCTACACCTTC. Its protein product is CASSSNRGENYGYTF.

V usage is TRBV5-1 and J usage is TRBJ2-3, with D tentatively TRBD2 (7 bases). Germline loops: CDR1 SGHRS, CDR2 YFSETQ. This CDR3 comprises 17 residues. V lost 5 bases to trimming and J lost 2 bases, with 21 bases between them. The CDR3 DNA is TGCGCCAGCAGTTCAACAGGGCTAGCGGACCCCACAGATACGCAGTATTTT. This encodes CASSSTGLADPTDTQYF.

This clone was found a few times. V usage is TRBV6-6 and J usage is TRBJ1-1; the D gene is possibly TRBD1 (5 bases). CDR1 is MNHNY, CDR2 SVGAGI, per germline (reference sequence). Trimming shortened V by 0 bases and J by 2 bases, and 7 bases separated the two germline ends. This CDR3 spans 14 amino acids. Here the CDR3 DNA reads TGTGCCAGCAGTTACTCACAGGCCAACACTGAAGCTTTCTTT. It specifies CASSYSQANTEAFF.

This clone occurred once. The chain employs TRBV28 and TRBJ2-5; D unresolved. The J call is uncertain, as TRBJ2-7 better fits the DNA end. The length of the CDR3 is 11 residues. The germline V gene encodes CDR1 MDHEN and CDR2 SYDVKM. Written as DNA, the CDR3 is TGTGCCAGCAGTTTAGACTACGAGCAGTACTTC. Its translation is CASSLDYEQYF.

DNA for the CDR3: TGTGCCAGACCGGGACTAGCGGGGACAGATACGCAGTATTTT. Protein product: CARPGLAGTDTQYF. The chain employs TRBV2 and TRBJ2-3; the match to TRBD2 covers 13 bases. The CDR3 runs to 14 residues. Germline CDR1 reads SNHLY; CDR2 reads FYNNEI. The V and J ends lost 9 bases and 3 bases, in that order; junction bases with no gene match: 3.

J is TRBJ1-5 and V is TRBV25-1, with a tentative D call TRBD1 (6 bases). With 4 bases removed from V and 2 bases from J, the gap between germline ends came to 15 bases. There are 16 residues in the CDR3. Germline values: CDR1 MGHDK, CDR2 SYGVNS. CDR3 region: CASSGTRGGRNQPQHF. CDR3 DNA: TGTGCCAGCAGTGGCACCCGGGGGGGGCGCAATCAGCCCCAGCATTTT.

The chain links TRBV6-1 to TRBJ1-3, with TRBD1 matching 7 bases. There are 13 residues in the CDR3. Germline V CDR1 and CDR2: MNHNS, SASEGT. The CDR3 here is CAGTENPGNTIYF. DNA of the CDR3: TGTGCGGGGACAGAAAACCCTGGAAACACCATATATTTT.

Only one count was recorded for this clone. The chain uses TRBV12-5 and TRBJ1-2, with TRBD1 identical over 10 bases. In germline, CDR1 is LGHNT, CDR2 FRNRAP. CDR3 length equals 11 residues. V lost 9 bases and J lost 7; bases outside the gene matches: 2. CDR3 bases: TGTGCTAGCGGGACAGGGGTTGGCTACACCTTC. It is translated as CASGTGVGYTF.